The TCR beta chain under discussion was sequenced for a study of graft-versus-host responses after intestinal transplantation (dated by TCRdb to about 2021). General notes on the study: Recipients received multivisceral, liver-intestinal, or isolated intestinal transplants. To identify alloreactive clones, pre-transplant mixed lymphocyte reaction products were sequenced and compared with unstimulated pre-transplant donor and recipient T cells. Samples from a few later patients were sequenced in-house on an Illumina MiSeq with MiXCR processing rather than by the commercial service. The cohort enrolled some 24 intestinal transplant recipients, one of whom was a retransplant, and 3 patients without pretransplant specimens were excluded. All recipients received anti-thymocyte globulin induction followed by maintenance tacrolimus and steroids for around three years. Bulk TCR-beta CDR3 sequencing was used to track graft-versus-host and host-versus-graft alloreactive T cell clones in the graft, circulation and bone marrow after intestinal transplantation. A peak of at least 4% donor T cells among recipient peripheral blood mononuclear cells was the definition used for donor T cell macrochimerism.

Blood samples were collected up to 4 times in the first month after transplant and then at least monthly when available. Worth noting for this clone: Its target antigen remains unknown. No per-base quality is available; no much larger clone lies one base away.

Including cysteine and phenylalanine, the CDR3 has 10 amino acids. CDR3 DNA only is kept here, 30 bases in frame from base 1. The germline V gene encodes CDR1 DFQATT and CDR2 SNEGSKA (reference sequence). The junction carries 7 bases between V and J, which are trimmed by 6 bases and 6 bases respectively. What the work shows at the level of the full study, not this receptor alone: High GvH to HvG T cell clonal ratios were observed in the allografts of patients with donor T cell macrochimerism. Conclusions were limited by the relatively low number and heterogeneity of intestinal transplant patients. GvH clones were detected in recipient bone marrow, and some of these GvH clones were observed earlier in ileal mucosa or blood, consistent with an intestinal mucosal origin. Early after transplant, declines in HvG clones were associated with peak levels of circulating GvH clones.

The library was prepared using the immunoSEQ multiplex PCR assay. Adaptive Biotechnologies carried out high-throughput TCR-beta CDR3 sequencing of genomic DNA for most patients. As for the original processing: TCR sequencing data for around 19 patients were retrieved from Adaptive's ImmunoSEQ software; three other patients were processed with MiXCR and VDJtools. CDR3 nucleotide sequences shared by donor and recipient were removed because the origin of these sequences could not be assigned. To count as alloreactive, a clone needed at least 2-fold expansion over unstimulated cells and a minimum CFSE-low frequency of 0.002% (template counts) or 0.001% (read counts). Clones were considered mappable if detected in sequenced pre-transplant spleen, lymph node, or MLR CFSE-low populations of the donor or recipient. Cumulative frequency of alloreactive clones was calculated as a percentage of all sequences weighted by copy number. The clones in this table, taken by TCRdb from immuneACCESS, are in-frame only. Not every clone is retained; where verified, under half of the shortfall comes from an unresolved V gene, and the cause of the rest is unknown. The V and J calls and clone size were taken over from that table, and D and trimming were inferred from the DNA. This sample comprises 95,000 or so clones, about nine tenths of them detected only once. The ten top clones hold 15% to 20% of the sample.

Sequences were derived from PBMCs, sampled about 450 days after intestinal transplant. This receptor was taken from a human patient who received an intestinal transplant, so some T cells may come from the graft donor. The chain is made from TRBV20-1 and TRBJ2-3, with an unclear D gene assignment. Here the CDR3 is given as CSASRDTQYF. The DNA is TGCAGTGCCAGTCGGGATACGCAGTATTTT.